A single sample gave rise to the 28 T cell receptor beta chains below, sequenced in a study of T cell responses to AZD1222 COVID-19 vaccine. Sequenced by immunoSEQ multiplex PCR; TCRdb stores in-frame clones only, minus some. The table lists 150,000 or so clones, about 91% of them singletons. The sequencing used peripheral blood, collected on day 0 of AZD1222 vaccination. These receptors all come from an adult in good health.

V and J are TRBV19 and TRBJ2-2; 11 bases line up with TRBD1. The CDR3 runs to 18 residues. Trimming removed 5 bases from V and 3 bases from J; junction bases left unmatched: 11. Germline CDR1 is LNHDA and CDR2 is SQIVND (reference sequence). DNA for the CDR3: TGTGCCAGTAGTGCCCTCCTTCCGGGACAGGGGGACACCGGGGAGCTGTTTTTT. It translates to CASSALLPGQGDTGELFF. Drawing the rest from reference TRBV19 and TRBJ2-2, the complete variable domain is DGGITQSPKYLFRKEGQNVTLSCEQNLNHDAMYWYRQDPGQGLRLIYYSQIVNDFQKGDIAEGYSVSREKKESFPLTVTSAQKNPTAFYLCASSALLPGQGDTGELFFGEGSRLTVL.

This clone has just a few counts. The chain links TRBV5-4 to TRBJ1-1; TRBD1 matches at 8 bases. CDR3 length: 15 residues. From germline, CDR1 is SGHNT and CDR2 YYREEE (reference sequence). Losses at the gene ends were 4 bases for V and 4 bases for J; bases not matched to a gene: 9. As DNA, the CDR3 is TGTGCCAGCAGCAGACCGCGACAGGGGAGCACTGAAGCTTTCTTT. It encodes CASSRPRQGSTEAFF.

The chain couples TRBV7-6 to TRBJ1-1; possibly TRBD1 for D (5 bases). Trimming took 2 bases from V and 7 from J, leaving 14 bases between them. This CDR3 has 14 residues. CDR1 SGHVS and CDR2 FNYEAQ come from the germline V gene. CDR3 in amino acids: CASSLISDRGEAFF. CDR3 bases: TGTGCCAGCAGCTTAATCAGTGACAGAGGTGAAGCTTTCTTT.

The rearrangement uses TRBV2 and TRBJ2-4; TRBD2 matches at 10 bases. The CDR3 is 18 residues long. Trimming cost V 3 bases and J 0 bases; bases outside gene matches: 8. Germline V CDR1 and CDR2: SNHLY, FYNNEI. Here the CDR3 DNA reads TGTGCCAGCAGTGACCCCTTTCTAGCGGGGGAAGCCAAAAACATTCAGTACTTC. Its translation is CASSDPFLAGEAKNIQYF.

The chain recombines TRBV7-9 with TRBJ2-3; the D is unclear. This CDR3 is 13 amino acids long. CDR1 and CDR2 from the germline V gene are SEHNR and FQNEAQ (reference sequence). Trimming left V 8 bases short and J 6 bases short, with 15 bases between. The CDR3 nucleotides are TGTGCCAGCGGCCGTCCAGCTGGTGATACGCAGTATTTT. Translated, it gives CASGRPAGDTQYF.

The rearrangement uses TRBV7-9 and TRBJ2-2, with TRBD1 identical over 9 bases. In germline, CDR1 is SEHNR, CDR2 FQNEAQ (reference sequence). This CDR3 comprises 15 residues. J gave up 2 bases and V 5 bases, and 3 bases lay outside the gene matches. The CDR3 is CASSPTGGNTGELFF. The CDR3 DNA is TGTGCCAGCAGCCCAACAGGGGGCAACACCGGGGAGCTGTTTTTT.

This chain uses TRBV2 with TRBJ2-7; D might be TRBD2 (5 bases). This CDR3 is 14 amino acids long. Germline loops: CDR1 SNHLY, CDR2 FYNNEI. V was trimmed by 7 bases and J by 3 bases, leaving 16 bases between them. CDR3 amino acids: CASTKARANYEQYF. The CDR3 DNA sequence: TGTGCCAGCACCAAAGCGAGGGCTAACTACGAGCAGTACTTC. The whole variable domain, filled in from reference TRBV2 and TRBJ2-7, reads EPEVTQTPSHQVTQMGQEVILRCVPISNHLYFYWYRQILGQKVEFLVSFYNNEISEKSEIFDDQFSVERPDGSNFTLKIRSTKLEDSAMYFCASTKARANYEQYFGPGTRLTVT.

As concerns this clone: Other DNA sequences from this sample encode an identical CDR3 as well. The chain links TRBV7-9 to TRBJ1-4; no definite D call. The CDR3 has 12 residues. Trimming stripped 2 bases from V and 8 bases from J, with 6 bases between. Germline CDR1 SEHNR, CDR2 FQNEAQ (reference sequence). The CDR3 region has the DNA TGTGCCAGCAGCTTAAGCGGCGAAAAACTGTTTTTT. It yields the protein CASSLSGEKLFF.

This chain connects TRBV6-2 or TRBV6-3 to TRBJ2-3, with D possibly being TRBD1 or TRBD2 (6 bases each). CDR3 length: 14 amino acids. CDR1 and CDR2 (germline): MNHEY, SVGEGT. V dropped 5 bases and J dropped 3 bases, with 12 bases sitting between them. This CDR3 is CASSGGQATDTQYF. DNA of the CDR3: TGTGCCAGCAGTGGGGGGCAGGCTACAGATACGCAGTATTTT.

CDR3 bases: TGTGCCAGCAGCTGGACTAGAGGTGGAGAGACCCAGTACTTC. This codes for CASSWTRGGETQYF. This chain uses TRBV7-6 with TRBJ2-5; 7 bases are shared with TRBD2. Losses at the gene ends were 4 bases for V and 4 bases for J; bases not matched to a gene: 6. Germline V gene lookup returns CDR1 SGHVS and CDR2 FNYEAQ. The CDR3 sequence is 14 residues long.

The chain has TRBV11-2 and TRBJ2-2; TRBD1 matches at 8 bases. This CDR3 has 17 residues. V shed 3 bases and J 3 bases; nucleotides not matched to a gene: 9. Germline V gives CDR1 SGHAT, CDR2 FQNNGV. The CDR3 here is CASSLDRVGPYTGELFF. The CDR3 DNA reads as TGTGCCAGCAGCTTGGACAGGGTCGGGCCATACACCGGGGAGCTGTTTTTT.

The chain uses TRBV6-2 or TRBV6-3 and TRBJ1-2; 7 positions agree with TRBD1. Germline CDR1 is MNHEY and CDR2 is SVGEGT. The CDR3 has 13 residues. The V segment lost 6 bases and the J segment 8 bases; nucleotides outside the gene matches: 9. CDR3 protein: CASSNGQARGYTF. CDR3 bases: TGTGCCAGCAGCAACGGACAGGCGAGGGGCTACACCTTC.

The chain joins TRBV24-1 to TRBJ1-5, with 7 bases matching TRBD1. Germline V lookup: CDR1 KGHDR, CDR2 SFDVKD. This CDR3 comprises 15 residues. The V segment lost 3 bases and the J segment 5 bases; nucleotides outside the gene matches: 6. CDR3 region: CATSDRQGCDQPQHF. CDR3 DNA sequence: TGTGCCACCAGTGATCGACAGGGCTGCGATCAGCCCCAGCATTTT.

This clone has just one count. This rearrangement joins TRBV27 to TRBJ2-5; perhaps TRBD1 as D (5 bases). Germline values: CDR1 MNHEY, CDR2 SMNVEV (reference sequence). V lost 6 bases to trimming and J lost 2 bases, with 7 bases between them. The CDR3 is 12 amino acids. CDR3 sequence reads: CASRGLQETQYF. CDR3 nucleotide sequence: TGTGCCAGCAGGGGGCTGCAAGAGACCCAGTACTTC.

The V call is TRBV18, the J call TRBJ2-6; 10 bases align to TRBD1. The germline V gene encodes CDR1 KGHSH and CDR2 LQKENI. V was clipped by 2 bases and J by 2 bases; unmatched bases: 9. This CDR3 spans 19 amino acids. The CDR3 loop reads CASSPGRRTGGAGANVLTF. The CDR3 bases are TGTGCCAGCTCACCAGGCCGAAGGACAGGGGGTGCTGGGGCCAACGTCCTGACTTTC. The full variable domain, in which reference TRBV18 and TRBJ2-6 provide the parts outside the CDR3, is NAGVMQNPRHLVRRRGQEARLRCSPMKGHSHVYWYRQLPEEGLKFMVYLQKENIIDESGMPKERFSAEFPKEGPSILRIQQVVRGDSAAYFCASSPGRRTGGAGANVLTFGAGSRLTVL.

J is TRBJ1-6 and V is TRBV7-6; D ambiguous. Trimming shortened V by 6 bases and J by 7 bases, and 16 bases separated the two germline ends. CDR3 size: 15 residues. Germline CDR1 reads SGHVS; CDR2 reads FNYEAQ. For the CDR3, the DNA is TGTGCCAGCAGTTCCCTCCCCCCAAGAAATTCACCCCTCCACTTT. Residues: CASSSLPPRNSPLHF.

This chain uses TRBV5-1 with TRBJ2-3, with 8 nucleotides matching TRBD2. The CDR3 covers 15 residues. Germline CDR1 and CDR2: SGHRS and YFSETQ. Germline trimming cut 1 base from V and 0 bases from J; bases unmatched to any gene: 1. CDR3 nucleotides: TGCGCCAGCAGCTTGACTAGCGGAAGCACAGATACGCAGTATTTT. It translates to CASSLTSGSTDTQYF. Based on the CDR3 plus reference TRBV5-1 and TRBJ2-3, the full variable domain is KAGVTQTPRYLIKTRGQQVTLSCSPISGHRSVSWYQQTPGQGLQFLFEYFSETQRNKGNFPGRFSGRQFSNSRSEMNVSTLELGDSALYLCASSLTSGSTDTQYFGPGTRLTVL.

The J gene is TRBJ2-1, the V gene TRBV27; 11 positions match TRBD2. Germline trimming cut 4 bases from V and 7 bases from J; bases unmatched to any gene: 6. The CDR3 runs 15 residues. CDR1 MNHEY and CDR2 SMNVEV come from the germline V gene (reference sequence). For the CDR3, the DNA is TGTGCCAGCAGTTCCCTTAGCGGGGGGGTAAATGAGCAGTTCTTC. This codes for CASSSLSGGVNEQFF.

The chain has TRBV9 and TRBJ2-2; perhaps TRBD1 as D (6 bases). This CDR3 region has 16 residues. Trimming pared 3 bases from V and 6 bases from J, leaving 18 bases between. Germline V gene lookup returns CDR1 SGDLS and CDR2 YYNGEE. The CDR3 spells CASSARGRGSAGELFF. CDR3 nucleotide sequence: TGTGCCAGCAGCGCTAGGGGCAGGGGCTCGGCCGGGGAGCTGTTTTTT.

This clone was counted once. The CDR3 DNA reads TGTGCCAGTAGTATTGCGGGGGGAGCTTTCTTT. This codes for CASSIAGGAFF. The genes are TRBV19 and TRBJ1-1; possible D gene TRBD1, 5 bases. V gave up 3 bases and J gave up 10 bases, with 9 bases separating them. CDR3 length: 11 amino acids. The germline gives CDR1 LNHDA, CDR2 SQIVND (reference sequence).

The V gene is TRBV25-1, the J gene TRBJ2-5, with 12 bases aligning to TRBD1. This CDR3 comprises 15 residues. Germline CDR1 reads MGHDK; CDR2 reads SYGVNS. J lost 5 bases, V lost 2 bases, and 3 bases had no gene match. For the CDR3, the DNA is TGTGCCAGCAGTGAAGGGACAGGGGGCTGGGAGACCCAGTACTTC. It yields the protein CASSEGTGGWETQYF.

This chain uses TRBV4-1 with TRBJ1-1; D is ambiguous. This CDR3 region has 14 residues. From germline, CDR1 is MGHRA and CDR2 YSYEKL. Trimming pared 0 bases from V and 3 bases from J, leaving 8 bases between. CDR3 in amino acids: CASSQEPWDTEAFF. CDR3 sequence (DNA): TGCGCCAGCAGCCAAGAACCCTGGGACACTGAAGCTTTCTTT.

The J gene is TRBJ2-2, the V gene TRBV3-1 (or the pseudogene TRBV3-2), with no clear D. Trimming pared 0 bases from V and 6 bases from J, leaving 11 bases between. Germline values: CDR1 LGHDT, CDR2 YNNKEL (reference sequence). The CDR3 sequence is 15 residues long. The CDR3 region has the DNA TGTGCCAGCAGCCAAGATGAGCGTAATGCCGGGGAGCTGTTTTTT. Encoded protein: CASSQDERNAGELFF.

The chain combines TRBV4-1 with TRBJ2-3; perhaps TRBD1 as D (6 bases). There are 15 residues in the CDR3. Looked up from germline, CDR1 is MGHRA and CDR2 is YSYEKL. V lost 4 bases and J 2 bases, leaving 13 bases between the germline ends. This chain's CDR3 is CASSRIGTITDTQYF. In nucleotides, the CDR3 is TGCGCCAGCAGCCGTATCGGGACAATCACAGATACGCAGTATTTT.

The CDR3 reads CASSLSGGTGEETQYF. DNA for the CDR3: TGTGCCAGCAGTTTGAGCGGGGGTACAGGGGAAGAGACCCAGTACTTC. This rearrangement joins TRBV28 to TRBJ2-5; D might be TRBD2 (8 bases). The ends were cut back, 3 bases at V and 3 bases at J, with 17 bases in the middle. The CDR3 covers 16 residues. CDR1 is MDHEN and CDR2 is SYDVKM in the germline V gene.

The V call is TRBV5-1, the J call TRBJ1-1, with a tentative D call TRBD1 (5 bases). Trimming pared 5 bases from V and 3 bases from J, leaving 14 bases between. CDR1 is SGHRS and CDR2 is YFSETQ in the germline V gene. The CDR3 totals 14 residues. CDR3 DNA: TGCGCCAGCAGATTGAGGGGAGAGGACACTGAAGCTTTCTTT. Translated: CASRLRGEDTEAFF.

This chain uses TRBV2 with TRBJ2-6; unclear D gene. The CDR3 has 16 residues. Germline lookup yields CDR1 SNHLY and CDR2 FYNNEI. Trimming removed 2 bases at V and 0 bases at J, with 8 bases between. The CDR3, as DNA: TGTGCCAGCAGTGAACGAGGCTACTCTGGGGCCAACGTCCTGACTTTC. Its translation is CASSERGYSGANVLTF.

The V gene is TRBV19, the J gene TRBJ1-5; a possible D gene is TRBD1 (5 bases). With 4 bases removed from V and 4 bases from J, the gap between germline ends came to 17 bases. The germline V gene encodes CDR1 LNHDA and CDR2 SQIVND (reference sequence). There are 16 residues in the CDR3. CDR3 in DNA: TGTGCCAGTAGTACCCAAGATGGGGCAGTTAATCAGCCCCAGCATTTT. It codes for CASSTQDGAVNQPQHF. Variable domain in full (rest from reference TRBV19 and TRBJ1-5): DGGITQSPKYLFRKEGQNVTLSCEQNLNHDAMYWYRQDPGQGLRLIYYSQIVNDFQKGDIAEGYSVSREKKESFPLTVTSAQKNPTAFYLCASSTQDGAVNQPQHFGDGTRLSIL.